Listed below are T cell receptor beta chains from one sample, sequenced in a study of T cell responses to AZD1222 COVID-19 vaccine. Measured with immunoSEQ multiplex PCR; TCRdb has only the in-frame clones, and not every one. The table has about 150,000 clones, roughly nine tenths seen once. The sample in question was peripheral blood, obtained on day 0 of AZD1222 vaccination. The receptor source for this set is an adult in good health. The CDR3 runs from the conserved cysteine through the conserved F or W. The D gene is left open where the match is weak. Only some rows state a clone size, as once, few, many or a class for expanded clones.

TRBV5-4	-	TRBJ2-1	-	TGTGCCAGCAGCCGAGGGGGGAGGCAATACAATGAGCAGTTCTTC	CASSRGGRQYNEQFF
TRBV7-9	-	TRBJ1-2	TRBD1	TGTGCCAGCAGCCGACTGACAGGGGGGGAAGCTAACTATGGCTACACCTTC	CASSRLTGGEANYGYTF
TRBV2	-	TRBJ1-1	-	TGTGCCAGCAGTGAAACGGCAGCCACTGAAGCTTTCTTT	CASSETAATEAFF
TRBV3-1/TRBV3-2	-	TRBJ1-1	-	TGTGCCAGCAGCCAAGATACGTCGCGGAACACTGAAGCTTTCTTT	CASSQDTSRNTEAFF
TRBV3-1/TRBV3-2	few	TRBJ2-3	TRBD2	TGTGCCAGCAGCCAGGGTAGACTAGCGGCGACAGATACGCAGTATTTT	CASSQGRLAATDTQYF
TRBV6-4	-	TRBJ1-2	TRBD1	TGTGCCAGCAGTGACTTCGAAGGGGACAGGGAAGATGGCTACACCTTC	CASSDFEGDREDGYTF
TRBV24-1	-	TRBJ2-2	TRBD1	TGTGCCACCAGTGACACGCGAGGGGGCCGGGTCGGGGAGCTGTTTTTT	CATSDTRGGRVGELFF
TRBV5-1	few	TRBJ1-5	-	TGCGCCAGCAGCTTGGAGGACAGAAATCAGCCCCAGCATTTT	CASSLEDRNQPQHF
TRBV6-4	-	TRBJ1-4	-	TGTGCCAGCAACGCGGGGCAGGTCCGTGCAACTAATGAAAAACTGTTTTTT	CASNAGQVRATNEKLFF
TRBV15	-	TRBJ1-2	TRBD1	TGTGCCACCAGCAGAGATCTGGGGGGCAGGGGGGATGGCTACACCTTC	CATSRDLGGRGDGYTF
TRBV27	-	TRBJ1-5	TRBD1	TGTGCCAGCAGTTTAGACGCTGACAGGGGCAATCAGCCCCAGCATTTT	CASSLDADRGNQPQHF
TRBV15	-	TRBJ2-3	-	TGTGCCACCAGTTTCCAGGGCTACACAGATACGCAGTATTTT	CATSFQGYTDTQYF
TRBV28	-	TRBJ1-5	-	TGTGCCAGCAGTTTAATGAGGGGTATGGGCAATCAGCCCCAGCATTTT	CASSLMRGMGNQPQHF
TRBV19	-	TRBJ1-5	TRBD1	TGTGCCAGTAGTACGACGGGACAGACCCAGCATTTT	CASSTTGQTQHF
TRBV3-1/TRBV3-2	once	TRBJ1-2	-	TGTGCCAGCAGCCAAGTAACCGGATATGGCTACACCTTC	CASSQVTGYGYTF
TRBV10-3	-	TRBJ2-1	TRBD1	TGTGCCATCAGTTTTTCCGGGACAGGGGGCTATGAGCAGTTCTTC	CAISFSGTGGYEQFF
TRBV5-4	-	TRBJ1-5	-	TGTGCCAGCAGCTTGGACGGCGCTGAATGGCCCCAGCATTTT	CASSLDGAEWPQHF
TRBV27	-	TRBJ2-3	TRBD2	TGTGCCAGCAGTTTATTTTACGGGGGGGCCCCAGATACGCAGTATTTT	CASSLFYGGAPDTQYF
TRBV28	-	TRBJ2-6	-	TGTGCCAGCAGTTTAATTGGGCCTTCATCTGGGGCCAACGTCCTGACTTTC	CASSLIGPSSGANVLTF
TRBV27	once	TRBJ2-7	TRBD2	TGTGCCAGCAGCCTCCTAGCGGGGGGTGGCTACGAGCAGTACTTC	CASSLLAGGGYEQYF